The 30 T cell receptor beta chains reported below all come from one sample, sequenced in a study of T cells after yellow fever vaccination. In TCRdb, the 5' RACE reads were re-called with MiXCR into one record per CDR3 protein. The sample lists approximately 130,000 distinct CDR3 sequences, roughly 15% seen once, with approximately 39% in the top ten. Specimen: CD8+ T cells sorted from PBMCs, collected 5 days after the yellow fever booster vaccination. These receptors were taken from a man between 18 and 29 years old who received the YFV17D yellow fever vaccine.

This clonotype was seen a handful of times. J is TRBJ2-3 and V is TRBV4-1; perhaps TRBD1 as D (5 bases). Germline CDR1 reads MGHRA; CDR2 reads YSYEKL. V lost 2 bases to trimming and J lost 3 bases, with 18 bases between them. This CDR3 has 17 amino acids. The CDR3 nucleotides read TGCGCCAGCAGCCAAATTCAAGGGGCCGTCCCGACAGATACGCAGTATTTT. It specifies CASSQIQGAVPTDTQYF.

The V call is TRBV7-8, the J call TRBJ2-1, with D possibly TRBD2 on 5 matching bases. V gave up 3 bases and J gave up 5 bases, with 14 bases separating them. Germline CDR1 and CDR2: SGHVS and FQNEAQ. CDR3 length: 15 residues. The CDR3 loop reads CASSFKGVGDNEQFF. CDR3 DNA sequence: TGTGCCAGCAGCTTCAAGGGAGTGGGCGACAATGAGCAGTTCTTC.

This clonotype was detected a few times. The CDR3 DNA sequence: TGTGCCAGCAGCGCGAACCTCATGCGCGGGACTAGGCCCGATGAGCAGTTCTTC. Translated: CASSANLMRGTRPDEQFF. This rearrangement joins TRBV11-2 to TRBJ2-1, with TRBD2 matching 8 bases. Germline values: CDR1 SGHAT, CDR2 FQNNGV. Trimming took 5 bases from V and 8 from J; bases not matched to a gene: 20. This CDR3 spans 18 amino acids.

In this sample, this clonotype turned up many times. The rearrangement joins TRBV29-1 to TRBJ2-7, with TRBD1 matching 9 bases. There are 12 residues in the CDR3. V trimming: 4 bases; J trimming: 6 bases; junction bases outside the gene matches: 4. Germline values: CDR1 SQVTM, CDR2 ANQGSEA. This CDR3 reads CSVGDRVVEQYV. Here the CDR3 DNA reads TGCAGCGTTGGGGACAGGGTGGTCGAGCAGTACGTC.

V usage is TRBV5-1 and J usage is TRBJ1-1; D possibly corresponds to TRBD1 (6 bases). Germline V lookup: CDR1 SGHRS, CDR2 YFSETQ. The CDR3 is 15 residues long. Trimming left V 0 bases short and J 4 bases short, with 13 bases between. For the CDR3, the DNA is TGCGCCAGCAGCTTGGAGGGGGGGCCGGGCACTGAAGCTTTCTTT. As protein: CASSLEGGPGTEAFF. The full variable domain, in which reference TRBV5-1 and TRBJ1-1 provide the parts outside the CDR3, is KAGVTQTPRYLIKTRGQQVTLSCSPISGHRSVSWYQQTPGQGLQFLFEYFSETQRNKGNFPGRFSGRQFSNSRSEMNVSTLELGDSALYLCASSLEGGPGTEAFFGQGTRLTVV.

This clonotype appeared a few times. This chain uses TRBV5-1 with TRBJ1-1, with TRBD1 matching 10 bases. J was trimmed by 1 base and V by 4 bases; bases with no gene match: 7. The CDR3 covers 16 residues. CDR1 is SGHRS and CDR2 is YFSETQ in the germline V gene. The CDR3 spells CASSRGQGRTNTEAFF. The CDR3 region has the DNA TGCGCCAGCAGCAGGGGACAGGGGCGTACGAACACTGAAGCTTTCTTT.

V usage is TRBV5-1 and J usage is TRBJ2-5; tentatively, D is TRBD1 (6 bases). The germline V and J ends were trimmed by 2 bases and 5 bases, with 13 bases remaining between them. The CDR3 sequence is 14 residues long. Germline CDR1 is SGHRS and CDR2 is YFSETQ. CDR3 bases: TGCGCCAGCAGCTTCAGGGGCCCGGGGGAGACCCAGTACTTC. Translating gives CASSFRGPGETQYF.

The genes are TRBV28 and TRBJ2-1, with a tentative D call TRBD1 (6 bases). Germline-derived CDR1 and CDR2 are MDHEN and SYDVKM. V dropped 6 bases and J dropped 2 bases, with 17 bases sitting between them. This CDR3 has 16 amino acids. The CDR3, as DNA: TGTGCCAGCAGCAAACCCCGGGACATCCCCTACAATGAGCAGTTCTTC. This translates into CASSKPRDIPYNEQFF.

A few counts support this clonotype. The rearrangement links TRBV7-9 to TRBJ2-7, with D maybe TRBD2 (6 bases). The CDR3 runs to 17 residues. V was cut by 4 bases and J by 5 bases, with 24 bases left in between. CDR1 SEHNR and CDR2 FQNEAQ come from the germline V gene (reference sequence). The CDR3 DNA sequence: TGTGCCAGCAGCTCCCTCGGCGGGACTCTGTGGGGGGACGAGCAGTACTTC. Translated: CASSSLGGTLWGDEQYF.

V is TRBV28 and J is TRBJ2-7; 7 bases fit TRBD2. The CDR3 is 16 residues long. Germline CDR1 and CDR2: MDHEN and SYDVKM. V lost 2 bases, J lost 6 bases, and 13 bases stayed unmatched. The CDR3 sequence: CASSLLGEGIGGEQYV. CDR3 bases: TGTGCCAGCAGTTTACTCGGGGAGGGGATAGGAGGCGAGCAGTACGTC.

This chain connects TRBV27 to TRBJ2-5; D is tentatively TRBD1 or TRBD2 (6 bases each). Germline loops: CDR1 MNHEY, CDR2 SMNVEV (reference sequence). CDR3 size: 15 residues. V dropped 2 bases and J dropped 4 bases, with 14 bases sitting between them. The CDR3, as DNA: TGTGCCAGCAGTTTAGGGGCCGGGGGCGGAGAGACCCAGTACTTC. Protein sequence: CASSLGAGGGETQYF.

This clonotype has just a few counts. The germline gene is not matched at one end of the junction; a read error may be the cause. The V gene is TRBV7-7, the J gene TRBJ1-1, with D perhaps matching TRBD1 (5 bases). CDR3 size: 14 residues. From germline, CDR1 is SSHAT and CDR2 FNYEAQ (reference sequence). CDR3 protein: CASSRRLGDTEAFF. CDR3 in DNA: TGTGCTAGCAGCCGACGGCTAGGGGACACTGAAGCTTTCTTT.

There are a few counts of this clonotype. The chain uses TRBV27 and TRBJ1-2, with 12 bases matching TRBD1. V lost 6 bases to trimming and J lost 5 bases; unmatched junction nucleotides: 7. The CDR3 totals 15 residues. Germline values: CDR1 MNHEY, CDR2 SMNVEV (reference sequence). The CDR3 loop is CASSPPGQGAYGYTF. For the CDR3, the DNA is TGTGCCAGCAGCCCACCGGGACAGGGGGCATATGGCTACACCTTC.

This clonotype was seen a handful of times. This chain connects TRBV7-2 to TRBJ1-3, with a weak D call TRBD1 (5 bases). Germline V gene data show CDR1 as SGHTA and CDR2 as FQGNSA. V lost 7 bases and J lost 4, with 23 bases in between. CDR3 size: 17 residues. CDR3 amino acids: CASTPMTRVFPGNTIYF. The CDR3 DNA is TGTGCCAGCACCCCAATGACCAGGGTTTTCCCCGGAAACACCATATATTTT.

This clonotype has a handful of counts. The gene calls are TRBV6-1 and TRBJ2-2; 12 nucleotides agree with TRBD2. V shed 4 bases and J 4 bases; nucleotides not matched to a gene: 10. In germline, CDR1 is MNHNS, CDR2 SASEGT. CDR3 size: 18 residues. The CDR3 is CASSVGLAGPPSTGELFF. The CDR3, as DNA: TGTGCCAGCAGTGTTGGACTAGCGGGACCCCCAAGCACCGGGGAGCTGTTTTTT.

Only a few counts were recorded for this clonotype. The rearrangement joins TRBV7-9 to TRBJ2-3; 13 bases align to TRBD2. Germline CDR1 is SEHNR and CDR2 is FQNEAQ (reference sequence). Unmatched junction bases numbered 7, after V lost 4 bases and J lost 6 bases. CDR3 length: 16 amino acids. Written as DNA, the CDR3 is TGTGCCAGCAGCTCCAGGACTAGCGGGGGTGGTGATACGCAGTATTTT. This gives the protein CASSSRTSGGGDTQYF.

In this sample, this clonotype turned up a few times. J is TRBJ2-5 and V is TRBV7-9, with D possibly matching TRBD2 (5 bases). V was cut by 0 bases and J by 3 bases, with 8 bases left in between. The germline V gene has CDR1 SEHNR and CDR2 FQNEAQ (reference sequence). The CDR3 runs 14 residues. In DNA form, the CDR3 reads TGTGCCAGCAGCTTAGCAGACGGGGAAGAGACCCAGTACTTC. Protein product: CASSLADGEETQYF.

This clonotype was seen at least ten times. The J gene is TRBJ2-7, the V gene TRBV7-8; tentative D call: TRBD1 (6 bases). The CDR3 has 15 amino acids. The germline CDR1 and CDR2 sequences are SGHVS and FQNEAQ. With 1 base removed from V and 6 bases from J, the gap between germline ends came to 16 bases. Here the CDR3 reads CASSLGVLGASEQYV. The CDR3 DNA sequence: TGTGCCAGCAGCTTAGGGGTTTTGGGGGCCTCCGAGCAGTACGTC.

The sample holds a few counts of this clonotype. The chain employs TRBV30 and TRBJ1-6; no clear D. V was pared by 4 bases and J by 1 base, with 14 bases between. CDR1 and CDR2 (germline): GTSNPN, SVGIG (reference sequence). The CDR3 length is 16 residues. CDR3 loop: CAWKIVYASYNSPLHF. CDR3 nucleotide sequence: TGTGCCTGGAAGATAGTTTACGCATCCTATAATTCACCCCTCCACTTT.

This clonotype was found a few times. The rearrangement uses TRBV7-2 and TRBJ2-3; D gene unclear. The CDR3 spans 18 residues. The germline CDR1 and CDR2 sequences are SGHTA and FQGNSA. Deletions cut 1 base from V and 2 bases from J, with 19 bases between. Written as DNA, the CDR3 is TGTGCCAGCAGCTTAGAAAGACATCCGTGGGCAACCACAGATACGCAGTATTTT. Translation: CASSLERHPWATTDTQYF. The variable domain in full, with the rest retrieved from reference TRBV7-2 and TRBJ2-3, is GAGVSQSPSNKVTEKGKDVELRCDPISGHTALYWYRQSLGQGLEFLIYFQGNSAPDKSGLPSDRFSAERTGGSVSTLTIQRTQQEDSAVYLCASSLERHPWATTDTQYFGPGTRLTVL.

This rearrangement joins TRBV6-2 or TRBV6-3 to TRBJ2-3; the match to TRBD2 covers 9 bases. Germline CDR1 MNHEY, CDR2 SVGEGT. The CDR3 sequence is 15 residues long. The trim removed 4 bases at V and 4 bases at J, leaving 6 bases unmatched. In DNA, the CDR3 is TGTGCCAGCAGTTGGGGACTAGCCGTTTCAGATACGCAGTATTTT. Its translation is CASSWGLAVSDTQYF.

The V gene is TRBV13, the J gene TRBJ2-7; perhaps TRBD2 as D (6 bases). Between the trimmed V and J ends, which lost 5 bases and 0 bases, there was a span of 14 bases. Germline CDR1 is PRHDT and CDR2 is FYEKMQ (reference sequence). The CDR3 sequence is 15 residues long. This CDR3 reads CASSPQGGASYEQYF. The CDR3 DNA follows: TGTGCCAGCAGCCCCCAGGGCGGGGCCTCCTACGAGCAGTACTTC.

This clonotype has a handful of counts. This chain links TRBV7-9 with TRBJ2-1; TRBD1 matches at 10 bases. This CDR3 has 16 amino acids. Unmatched junction bases numbered 8, after V lost 4 bases and J lost 5 bases. CDR1 is SEHNR, CDR2 FQNEAQ, per germline (reference sequence). CDR3 nucleotide sequence: TGTGCCAGCAGCTCCCCCCGGGACAGGGGAGACAATGAGCAGTTCTTC. Translated: CASSSPRDRGDNEQFF.

The V gene is TRBV6-5, the J gene TRBJ2-5; the D gene is possibly TRBD1 (5 bases). The CDR3 contains 16 residues. CDR1 MNHEY and CDR2 SVGAGI come from the germline V gene. The ends were cut back, 5 bases at V and 4 bases at J, with 20 bases in the middle. CDR3 in DNA: TGTGCCAGCAGTCGCGCACTCCAGGGTAATTTAGAGACCCAGTACTTC. It codes for CASSRALQGNLETQYF.

The rearrangement uses TRBV7-9 and TRBJ2-1; D is uncertain. Germline values: CDR1 SEHNR, CDR2 FQNEAQ (reference sequence). The CDR3 covers 14 residues. Trimming left V 5 bases short and J 8 bases short, with 16 bases between. The CDR3 sequence: CASSAPLVAHEQFF. The CDR3 coding sequence is TGTGCCAGCAGCGCCCCCTTGGTGGCCCATGAGCAGTTCTTC.

This clonotype was seen a handful of times. The chain has TRBV27 and TRBJ1-2; tentatively, D is TRBD1 (6 bases). Deletions cut 3 bases from V and 2 bases from J, with 13 bases between. CDR3 size: 15 residues. Germline loops: CDR1 MNHEY, CDR2 SMNVEV (reference sequence). CDR3 amino acids: CASSFRGRLNYGYTF. DNA for the CDR3: TGTGCCAGCAGTTTTCGGGGGCGGTTGAACTATGGCTACACCTTC.

V and J are TRBV10-2 and TRBJ1-3; D unclear. Germline-derived CDR1 and CDR2 are WSHSY and SAAADI. This CDR3 is 15 amino acids long. V gave up 1 base and J gave up 2 bases, with 9 bases separating them. The CDR3, as DNA: TGCGCCAGCAGTGAGTTCTCGGGTCCTGGAAACACCATATATTTT. Translated: CASSEFSGPGNTIYF.

This clonotype was observed many times. This chain links TRBV5-4 with TRBJ2-1; TRBD2 agrees at 11 bases. Germline CDR1 and CDR2: SGHNT and YYREEE (reference sequence). Trimming took 4 bases from V and 8 from J; bases not matched to a gene: 11. The CDR3 totals 16 residues. CDR3 protein: CASSPILAGGQDEQFF. CDR3 DNA: TGTGCCAGCAGCCCTATATTAGCGGGGGGGCAGGATGAGCAGTTCTTC.

The chain combines TRBV9 with TRBJ1-3, with D uncertain. The CDR3 loop spans 15 amino acids. V gave up 4 bases and J gave up 0 bases, with 11 bases separating them. Germline V gene sequence: CDR1 SGDLS, CDR2 YYNGEE. As DNA, the CDR3 is TGTGCCAGCAGCCTCGAGGGAAACTCTGGAAACACCATATATTTT. Translating it yields CASSLEGNSGNTIYF.

This chain joins TRBV11-2 and TRBJ1-1, with 7 bases lining up with TRBD1. The germline CDR1 and CDR2 sequences are SGHAT and FQNNGV. There are 15 residues in the CDR3. With 5 bases clipped from V and 6 bases from J, the junction kept 12 bases outside the gene matches. CDR3 coding DNA: TGTGCCAGCAGCCTAGGGGGCTTACAGGAGGCTGAAGCTTTCTTT. Amino acid sequence: CASSLGGLQEAEAFF.